Reported below is one T cell receptor beta chain. Its antigen remains unknown. The data are from a study of CD8 T cells in ankylosing spondylitis. General study results and limits: Disease-linked clones were reportedly significantly enriched in matched ankylosing spondylitis synovial fluid.

In making TCR beta libraries, quantitative 5'-RACE with molecular barcodes was used. Each CDR3 protein gets one entry after TCRdb re-called the 5' RACE reads with MiXCR. Of some 240,000 distinct CDR3 sequences in the sample, around 9.2% were seen once. CDR1 SGHTA and CDR2 FQGNSA come from the germline V gene. J lost 5 bases, V lost 5 bases, and 11 bases had no gene match. The CDR3 consists of 16 residues. Input material: blood, either unsorted or a sorted T cell fraction (not recorded which). The chain combines TRBV7-2 with TRBJ2-2, with 7 bases that match TRBD1. This receptor was identified in a male donor with ankylosing spondylitis or in good health (not recorded which). CDR3 sequence reads: CASSPRYRQGTGELFF. The CDR3 DNA is TGTGCCAGCAGCCCCCGGTACAGACAGGGAACCGGGGAGCTGTTTTTT.